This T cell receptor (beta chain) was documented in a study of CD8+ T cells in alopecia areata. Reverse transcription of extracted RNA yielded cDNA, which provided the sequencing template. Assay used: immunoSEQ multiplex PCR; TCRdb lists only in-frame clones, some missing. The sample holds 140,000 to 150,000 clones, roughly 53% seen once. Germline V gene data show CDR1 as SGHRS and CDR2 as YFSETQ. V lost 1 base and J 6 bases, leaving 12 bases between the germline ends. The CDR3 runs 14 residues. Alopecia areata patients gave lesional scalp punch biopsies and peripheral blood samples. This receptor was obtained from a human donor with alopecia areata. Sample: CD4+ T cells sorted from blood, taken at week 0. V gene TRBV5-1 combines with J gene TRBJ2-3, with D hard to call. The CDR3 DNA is TGCGCCAGCAGCTTGTTTATCCCCAGGGATACGCAGTATTTT. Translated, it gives CASSLFIPRDTQYF.